This TCR beta chain was sequenced during a study of T-cell reconstitution after alpha-beta-depleted transplantation in children. Study outcomes and limitations: Roughly two months post-transplant, alpha-beta T cells reportedly originated from several hundred graft clones that had expanded. Newly produced T cells mostly provided counts and TCRbeta diversity after one year, as hyperexpanded clones declined.

Notes on this clonotype: Antigen: not known.

Unique molecular identifiers were incorporated when the TCRbeta library was constructed. Using its own MiXCR run on the PCR reads, TCRdb lists one record per CDR3 protein. Of roughly 340,000 distinct CDR3 sequences listed, roughly 15% were seen once; the top ten hold about 41%. Trimming took off 1 base at V and 2 bases at J, with 13 bases between the two ends. The CDR3 is made up of 16 amino acids. From germline, CDR1 is SEHNR and CDR2 FQNEAQ (reference sequence). Material: PBMCs, mostly from graft donor cells, obtained 360 days after TCRalphabeta/CD19-depleted stem cell transplant. The chain uses TRBV7-9 and TRBJ2-3; D tentatively reads TRBD1 or TRBD2 (5 bases each). The sequence was obtained from a male patient aged 2 to 10 who had a stem cell transplant for acute lymphoblastic leukemia, so the T cells may come from the graft donor. The CDR3 reads CASSLVDAGTTDTQYF. As DNA, the CDR3 is TGTGCCAGCAGCTTAGTCGATGCAGGGACCACAGATACGCAGTATTTT.